The 7 T cell receptor beta chains presented below share a single source sample, sequenced in a study of blood T cell repertoires in COVID-19. Data came from immunoSEQ multiplex PCR; TCRdb stores just in-frame clones and leaves some out. The sample has roughly 250,000 clones, 84% seen once. The source material was peripheral blood. These receptors all come from a middle-aged woman who had recovered from COVID-19.

The genes are TRBV19 and TRBJ1-2, with D perhaps matching TRBD1 (6 bases). CDR3 size: 16 residues. In germline, CDR1 is LNHDA, CDR2 SQIVND (reference sequence). Deletions cut 6 bases from V and 8 bases from J, with 25 bases between. In DNA, the CDR3 is TGTGCCAGTAGCGAGTCCGGGACATCCAAAAGGGGGGGCTACACCTTC. It is translated as CASSESGTSKRGGYTF.

The chain couples TRBV18 to TRBJ2-1; weak D call: TRBD1 (5 bases). The V end lost 0 bases, the J end lost 2 bases, and 8 bases lay between the germline ends. The CDR3 totals 15 residues. CDR1 and CDR2 (germline): KGHSH, LQKENI. CDR3 coding DNA: TGTGCCAGCTCACCACCGGGCAGGGCCTACAATGAGCAGTTCTTC. It specifies CASSPPGRAYNEQFF.

In DNA, the CDR3 is TGTGCCAGCAGTTACATGGAGGGAGAGACCCAGTACTTC. This encodes CASSYMEGETQYF. The rearrangement joins TRBV6-6 to TRBJ2-5; D might be TRBD2 (6 bases). The CDR3 has 13 residues. V shed 2 bases and J shed 4 bases, with 8 bases lying between them. The germline V gene encodes CDR1 MNHNY and CDR2 SVGAGI (reference sequence).

The chain uses TRBV28 and TRBJ1-1; D unresolved. This CDR3 spans 13 amino acids. CDR1 is MDHEN, CDR2 SYDVKM, per germline. Trimming left V 4 bases short and J 0 bases short, with 6 bases between. CDR3 in amino acids: CASSWAMNTEAFF. In DNA form, the CDR3 reads TGTGCCAGCAGTTGGGCGATGAACACTGAAGCTTTCTTT.

The chain links TRBV5-1 to TRBJ2-1, with 11 bases aligning to TRBD1. J gave up 9 bases and V 1 base, and 9 bases lay outside the gene matches. The germline CDR1 and CDR2 sequences are SGHRS and YFSETQ. The CDR3 has 16 amino acids. The CDR3 protein is CASSLRGTGGFAEQFF. As DNA, the CDR3 is TGCGCCAGCAGCTTGAGGGGGACAGGGGGATTTGCTGAGCAGTTCTTC.

V gene TRBV7-9 combines with J gene TRBJ1-6; D perhaps matches TRBD1 (6 bases). The germline V gene has CDR1 SEHNR and CDR2 FQNEAQ (reference sequence). This CDR3 comprises 17 residues. Trimming left V 4 bases short and J 6 bases short, with 19 bases between. This CDR3 reads CASSSHPTGFFNSPLHF. The DNA for the CDR3 is TGTGCCAGCAGCTCACACCCGACAGGCTTCTTTAATTCACCCCTCCACTTT.

This clone turned up a few times. This chain connects TRBV7-3 to TRBJ2-7, with a weak D call TRBD2 (7 bases). This CDR3 spans 15 amino acids. V dropped 1 base and J dropped 6 bases, with 16 bases sitting between them. The germline V gene has CDR1 SGHTA and CDR2 FQGTGA. CDR3 sequence (DNA): TGTGCCAGCAGCTTAATCGGGGGGCGTAGGGCCGAGCAGTACTTC. This sequence encodes CASSLIGGRRAEQYF.